The entry below describes one T cell receptor beta chain. Antigen unknown. Primers for the PCR totalled 60 Vbeta and 13 Jbeta. Libraries were prepared by immunoSEQ multiplex PCR; TCRdb keeps only in-frame clonotypes and omits some of them. The sample carries about 94,000 clones, approximately 77% recorded once. The data were obtained in a study of cytomegalovirus exposure and HLA in healthy donors. Findings and caveats of the study: TCR beta V segments were, for the most part, productive about 87% or about 30% of the time in an earlier analysis. Other equally common chains were less clonally expanded than HLA-associated TCR beta chains, a later analysis showed. A later look showed TCR association rates differing by HLA locus, highest for DRB1 and lowest for HLA-C. There were several of the most significant clusters that appeared linked to common viral pathogens in a later analysis.

Trimming took off 5 bases at V and 2 bases at J, with 25 bases between the two ends. This CDR3 has 19 residues. Per the germline V gene, CDR1 is SEHNR and CDR2 is FQNEAQ (reference sequence). The source is a human donor in good health. Sequences were obtained from PBMCs. The chain links TRBV7-9 to TRBJ2-1; weak D call: TRBD1 (5 bases). This chain's CDR3 is CASSRLGQGSRKAYNEQFF. CDR3 nucleotides: TGTGCCAGCAGCCGACTCGGGCAGGGTTCGCGGAAAGCCTACAATGAGCAGTTCTTC.